This passage covers 24 T cell receptor beta chains from one sample sequenced in a study of blood T cells in healthy people across ages. A sample-barcoded 5' primer and a J-beta primer mix were used in a second PCR of roughly 7 to 12 cycles. MiXCR, run by TCRdb on the 5' RACE reads, gives a single entry per CDR3 protein. This table holds about 830,000 distinct CDR3 sequences, 62% found once. Sequencing was carried out using blood. These receptors were collected from a man aged 30-40 years in good health.

The V gene is TRBV6-5, the J gene TRBJ2-1; D is unresolved. The CDR3 is made up of 15 amino acids. CDR1 is MNHEY, CDR2 SVGAGI, per germline. The V gene lost 4 bases and the J gene lost 6 bases, with 16 bases spanning the gap. This chain's CDR3 is CASSFGSSLGNEQFF. The DNA for the CDR3 is TGTGCCAGCAGTTTTGGGTCTTCCCTCGGCAATGAGCAGTTCTTC.

The CDR3: CASSHLAGFGTDTQYF. The CDR3 DNA sequence: TGCGCCAGCAGCCACCTAGCGGGGTTCGGCACAGATACGCAGTATTTT. The V call is TRBV4-3, the J call TRBJ2-3; the match to TRBD2 covers 9 bases. The CDR3 covers 16 residues. The ends lost 3 bases at V and 1 base at J; junction bases unmatched: 5. Germline V lookup: CDR1 LGHNA, CDR2 YSLEER.

This chain connects TRBV7-9 to TRBJ2-4, with 7 bases that match TRBD1. The J call could be wrong; TRBJ2-7 is a better fit for the DNA end. The CDR3 is 14 residues long. Germline lookup yields CDR1 SEHNR and CDR2 FQNEAQ (reference sequence). The CDR3 loop is CASSLTGTADEQYF. The CDR3 DNA sequence: TGTGCCAGCAGCCTTACAGGGACAGCCGACGAGCAGTACTTC.

V usage is TRBV7-2 and J usage is TRBJ2-3, with a possible D match to TRBD1 (5 bases). V was trimmed by 6 bases and J by 2 bases, leaving 18 bases between them. Germline values: CDR1 SGHTA, CDR2 FQGNSA. The CDR3 totals 16 residues. This CDR3 reads CASSAFAGSYTDTQYF. CDR3 nucleotides: TGTGCCAGCAGTGCATTCGCAGGGTCCTACACAGATACGCAGTATTTT.

This clonotype has only a few counts. The gene calls are TRBV12-3 or TRBV12-4 and TRBJ2-1, with D possibly TRBD2 on 5 matching bases. The length of the CDR3 is 16 residues. V shed 4 bases and J shed 3 bases, with 16 bases lying between them. For the CDR3, the DNA is TGTGCCAGCAGTTCGCCCGGACTTCGGGGCTACAATGAGCAGTTCTTC. This encodes CASSSPGLRGYNEQFF.

This chain joins TRBV28 and TRBJ2-1; a weak D match, TRBD1 (6 bases). This CDR3 region has 16 residues. Trimming shortened V by 2 bases and J by 1 base, and 12 bases separated the two germline ends. The germline V gene has CDR1 MDHEN and CDR2 SYDVKM. CDR3 loop: CASSLAGDTSYNEQFF. The CDR3, as DNA: TGTGCCAGCAGTTTAGCCGGGGACACTTCCTACAATGAGCAGTTCTTC.

The CDR3 spells CASRIRDSNEKLFF. CDR3 DNA sequence: TGTGCCAGCAGGATCCGGGACAGTAATGAAAAACTGTTTTTT. The gene calls are TRBV2 and TRBJ1-4, with 7 bases lining up with TRBD1. The CDR3 is 14 residues long. In germline, CDR1 is SNHLY, CDR2 FYNNEI. Trimming removed 6 bases from V and 4 bases from J; junction bases left unmatched: 5.

This clonotype was seen only once. The V call is TRBV11-1, the J call TRBJ2-1; the D gene is possibly TRBD2 (6 bases). Germline V lookup: CDR1 SGHAT, CDR2 FQDESV (reference sequence). CDR3 size: 16 residues. Trimming removed 7 bases at V and 2 bases at J, with 18 bases between. CDR3 protein: CASNFIYSGAYNEQFF. The DNA for the CDR3 is TGTGCCAGCAACTTCATATATAGCGGTGCCTACAATGAGCAGTTCTTC.

The chain links TRBV4-3 to TRBJ2-2; no clear D. Germline V gene data show CDR1 as LGHNA and CDR2 as YSLEER. This CDR3 has 14 residues. V lost 5 bases, J lost 7 bases, and 14 bases lay in between. The CDR3 is CASSAKPLNGELFF. CDR3 in DNA: TGCGCCAGCAGCGCCAAGCCCCTGAACGGGGAGCTGTTTTTT.

The rearrangement joins TRBV24-1 to TRBJ2-5; the match to TRBD2 covers 8 bases. Germline V gene data show CDR1 as KGHDR and CDR2 as SFDVKD. The J segment lost 0 bases and the V segment lost 6 bases, leaving 2 bases of the junction unmatched. This CDR3 comprises 14 residues. The CDR3 region has the DNA TGTGCCACCAGTAGCGGGGGAGACCAAGAGACCCAGTACTTC. Translated, it gives CATSSGGDQETQYF.

This clonotype turned up a few times. The rearrangement uses TRBV4-2 and TRBJ2-3, with D possibly TRBD2 on 6 matching bases. The CDR3 length is 17 residues. The germline V gene has CDR1 LGHNA and CDR2 YNFKEQ. V lost 0 bases, J lost 1 base, and 14 bases lay in between. The DNA of the CDR3 is TGTGCCAGCAGCCAAGAAACTAGCCTCCTGGGCACAGATACGCAGTATTTT. Translated, it gives CASSQETSLLGTDTQYF.

This rearrangement joins TRBV20-1 to TRBJ1-1, with D uncertain. The germline gives CDR1 DFQATT, CDR2 SNEGSKA (reference sequence). Trimming pared 7 bases from V and 5 bases from J, leaving 17 bases between. This CDR3 has 13 residues. CDR3 in DNA: TGCAGTGGTAAGGGCACCCCGAGAACTGAAGCTTTCTTT. Translated: CSGKGTPRTEAFF.

CDR3 sequence: CSVGFRDRAHEQYF. CDR3 nucleotide sequence: TGCAGCGTTGGTTTTAGGGACAGGGCTCACGAGCAGTACTTC. This chain links TRBV29-1 with TRBJ2-5, with TRBD1 matching 9 bases. The better agreement between TRBJ2-7 and the DNA end casts doubt on the J call. Per the germline V gene, CDR1 is SQVTM and CDR2 is ANQGSEA. The CDR3 extends over 14 amino acids.

The CDR3 is CASSVDREGAEAFF. DNA for the CDR3: TGCGCCAGCAGCGTGGACAGGGAGGGGGCTGAAGCTTTCTTT. The chain has TRBV5-1 and TRBJ1-1, with 8 bases aligning to TRBD1. After removal of 4 bases from V and 6 bases from J, the junction contained 8 bases not matched to a gene. This CDR3 comprises 14 residues. The V gene's germline CDR1 is SGHRS and CDR2 YFSETQ.

This sequence joins TRBV27 and TRBJ2-7; D gene ambiguous. Germline CDR1 is MNHEY and CDR2 is SMNVEV (reference sequence). The CDR3 extends over 13 amino acids. The V gene lost 2 bases and the J gene lost 3 bases, with 8 bases spanning the gap. As DNA, the CDR3 is TGTGCCAGCAGTTTAAAGATGCACTACGAGCAGTACTTC. Protein: CASSLKMHYEQYF.

This clonotype was counted only a few times. The CDR3 region is CSARDYRGGPHNEQFF. CDR3 coding DNA: TGCAGTGCTAGAGATTATAGGGGGGGCCCCCACAATGAGCAGTTCTTC. This chain connects TRBV20-1 to TRBJ2-1, with D perhaps TRBD2 (7 bases). The CDR3 has 16 amino acids. V was pared by 0 bases and J by 5 bases, with 17 bases between. Germline V CDR1 and CDR2: DFQATT, SNEGSKA (reference sequence).

This clonotype has a single count. V gene TRBV28 combines with J gene TRBJ2-3; 7 bases fit TRBD1. Germline loops: CDR1 MDHEN, CDR2 SYDVKM. This CDR3 is built from 13 residues. Losses at the gene ends were 7 bases for V and 1 base for J; bases not matched to a gene: 2. The CDR3 DNA follows: TGTGCCAGCAATCAGGGGGGCACAGATACGCAGTATTTT. This sequence encodes CASNQGGTDTQYF.

The V and J genes are TRBV4-3 and TRBJ2-3; 11 nucleotides line up with TRBD2. The V gene end was trimmed by 1 base and the J gene end by 6 bases; junction bases not matched to a gene: 6. Looked up from germline, CDR1 is LGHNA and CDR2 is YSLEER. The CDR3 is made up of 16 amino acids. As DNA, the CDR3 is TGCGCCAGCAGCCAAGTATTAGCGGGGGGGCCTGATACGCAGTATTTT. Its protein product is CASSQVLAGGPDTQYF.

The CDR3 nucleotides are TGTGCCAGCAGTGACCCCGGGACCCAAAATGAGCAGTTCTTC. Translation: CASSDPGTQNEQFF. The chain couples TRBV27 to TRBJ2-1; D may be TRBD1 or TRBD2 (5 bases each). The CDR3 contains 14 residues. CDR1 is MNHEY, CDR2 SMNVEV, per germline (reference sequence). Trimming took 5 bases from V and 7 from J, leaving 15 bases between them.

The J gene is TRBJ2-2, the V gene TRBV9; 11 positions agree with TRBD1. Germline trimming cut 0 bases from V and 7 bases from J; bases unmatched to any gene: 5. This CDR3 region has 16 residues. The germline CDR1 and CDR2 sequences are SGDLS and YYNGEE. CDR3 amino acids: CASSVDRTGGGGELFF. CDR3 bases: TGTGCCAGCAGCGTAGACAGGACAGGGGGCGGCGGGGAGCTGTTTTTT.

This clonotype was seen a handful of times. The V gene is TRBV2, the J gene TRBJ2-7; D might be TRBD1 (5 bases). The CDR3 spans 12 residues. Germline CDR1 is SNHLY and CDR2 is FYNNEI. V shed 11 bases and J shed 1 base, with 12 bases lying between them. This chain's CDR3 is CAAQVRSYEQYF. Here the CDR3 DNA reads TGTGCCGCACAGGTCAGGTCCTACGAGCAGTACTTC.

The chain employs TRBV20-1 and TRBJ1-5; D gene ambiguous. Trimming took 2 bases from V and 0 from J, leaving 8 bases between them. The CDR3 runs 14 residues. From germline, CDR1 is DFQATT and CDR2 SNEGSKA (reference sequence). CDR3 sequence (DNA): TGCAGTGCTAGAAGCCCTTATAGCAATCAGCCCCAGCATTTT. As protein: CSARSPYSNQPQHF.

The genes are TRBV20-1 and TRBJ2-5; 10 bases align to TRBD2. The DNA end is more similar to TRBJ2-7, so the J call may be wrong. Germline lookup yields CDR1 DFQATT and CDR2 SNEGSKA (reference sequence). CDR3 length: 15 residues. Here the CDR3 reads CSASLASGGTYEQYF. CDR3 DNA sequence: TGCAGTGCTAGTTTGGCTAGCGGGGGAACCTACGAGCAGTACTTC.

This clonotype was picked up one time. V gene TRBV5-1 combines with J gene TRBJ2-1, with 13 nucleotides matching TRBD2. The CDR3 contains 16 residues. From germline, CDR1 is SGHRS and CDR2 YFSETQ. Trimming removed 2 bases from V and 2 bases from J; junction bases left unmatched: 1. The CDR3 region has the DNA TGCGCCAGCAGCTTAGGGACTAGCGGGACCTACAATGAGCAGTTCTTC. This gives the protein CASSLGTSGTYNEQFF.